These T cell receptor beta chains were read from a single sample in a study of a mutant IDH1 vaccine in newly diagnosed glioma. Their antigen targets remain unknown. Clones were sequenced by immunoSEQ multiplex PCR, and TCRdb holds only the in-frame ones, with some missing. Among 45,000 to 65,000 clones listed, around 60% were seen once. Sequenced material: peripheral blood mononuclear cells (PBMCs), taken from a glioma patient whose treatment included an IDH1 peptide vaccine. The receptor set was obtained from a man aged 40-49 years with glioma. Some clones in this sample may be carry-over from other donors' samples. CDR3s include the opening cysteine and the closing phenylalanine or tryptophan. A D gene is named only where the DNA matches it firmly.

d_call j_call cdr3_length v_call cdr3_aa
- TRBJ1-6 15 TRBV5-1 CASSTLGADNSPLHF
- TRBJ1-2 13 TRBV19 CASRQTVGYGYTF
TRBD1 TRBJ1-5 13 TRBV30 CAWSGTGDQPQHF
- TRBJ1-2 13 TRBV27 CASSFGTGGGYTF
TRBD1 TRBJ1-5 14 TRBV30 CAWSVQGADQPQHF
- TRBJ1-4 14 TRBV5-1 CASSLEEWGEKLFF
TRBD1 TRBJ1-5 13 TRBV18 CASSTGDWQPQHF
TRBD1 TRBJ2-7 14 TRBV7-9 CASSLTGGLDEQYF
- TRBJ2-7 10 TRBV6-4 CARKLTSRYF
- TRBJ2-5 12 TRBV5-6 CASSPRVGTQYF
- TRBJ2-2 11 TRBV7-8 CASSLRGELFF
- TRBJ1-2 14 TRBV5-5 CASSPLGGDYGYTF
- TRBJ1-3 15 TRBV13 CASIHSVDSGNTIYF
- TRBJ1-5 13 TRBV5-1 CASSLGGDPPQHF
- TRBJ1-5 15 TRBV19 CASSQPRVENQPQHF
TRBD2 TRBJ2-3 18 TRBV10-3 CAISDPGLAGWGTDTQYF
- TRBJ2-3 14 TRBV7-3 CASSQGWGGNTQYF
- TRBJ2-3 14 TRBV6-1 CASSIPARRDTQYF
TRBD1 TRBJ2-5 13 TRBV2 CASGGQGQETQYF
TRBD1 TRBJ1-4 14 TRBV11-1 CASSRGQVNEKLFF
- TRBJ2-2 14 TRBV10-2 CASSDYAASGELFF
- TRBJ1-1 15 TRBV13 CASSPGTDPNTEAFF